This T cell receptor (beta chain) was profiled in a study of blood T cell repertoires in COVID-19. The wider study: PBMCs, B-cell-depleted T cells, or T cells provided the cDNA or gDNA that made up the material.

The germline gives CDR1 LNHNV, CDR2 YYDKDF (reference sequence). CDR3 length equals 14 residues. V gave up 1 base and J gave up 3 bases, with 10 bases separating them. Methods used by the authors: Amplification with reference gene primers provided the estimates of nucleated cell counts. The assay was immunoSEQ multiplex PCR, and TCRdb's table has in-frame clones only and misses some. The DNA gave D and trimming, while V, J and clone size come from that table. Among about 350,000 clones listed, more than 70% were seen once. Everyone who took part was roughly 18 to 89 years old, and they came from 20 to 25 US areas. Cohort allocation depended upon clinical history that participants reported.

The TCR sequence derives from a woman aged 25 to 39 who had been exposed to COVID-19. The chain has TRBV15 and TRBJ2-7; D is possibly TRBD1 (5 bases). The specimen sequenced was PBMCs or T cells enriched from blood (not recorded which). CDR3 amino acids: CATSRGAGFYEQYF. CDR3 coding DNA: TGTGCCACCAGCAGAGGTGCAGGGTTCTACGAGCAGTACTTC.